The 18 T cell receptor beta chains given below trace back to one sample, sequenced in a study of OX40 agonist ivuxolimab in advanced cancers. Profiling relied on immunoSEQ multiplex PCR, and the TCRdb table lists in-frame clones only, not all of them. Altogether some 76,000 clones are present, roughly 92% being singletons, with the ten largest covering under 10%. The specimen comprised CD4+ or CD8+ T cells sorted from blood, sampled in a trial of the OX40 agonist ivuxolimab. Receptors were obtained from an adult with an advanced solid tumor such as melanoma, head and neck, liver or kidney cancer.

The CDR3 coding sequence is TGTGCCAGCAGTGAAGGCTGGCAGACCTACGAGCAGTACTTC. Translation: CASSEGWQTYEQYF. The chain uses TRBV6-1 and TRBJ2-7; no firm D call. The V end was cut by 1 base, the J end by 2 bases, with 9 bases between. The germline CDR1 and CDR2 sequences are MNHNS and SASEGT. CDR3 size: 14 residues.

The rearrangement joins TRBV7-6 to TRBJ1-2; 7 nucleotides agree with TRBD1. The CDR3 contains 15 residues. After removal of 4 bases from V and 4 bases from J, the junction contained 9 bases not matched to a gene. CDR1 and CDR2 (germline): SGHVS, FNYEAQ. The CDR3 is CASSYWTSGGYGYTF. The CDR3 DNA reads TGTGCCAGCAGCTACTGGACCTCAGGGGGCTATGGCTACACCTTC.

The chain is built from TRBV6-5 and TRBJ2-1, with D maybe TRBD2 (6 bases). CDR1 and CDR2 (germline): MNHEY, SVGAGI. V was cut by 0 bases and J by 2 bases, with 8 bases left in between. There are 15 residues in the CDR3. CDR3 sequence (DNA): TGTGCCAGCAGTTACTCAGCTAGCGCCTACAATGAGCAGTTCTTC. This codes for CASSYSASAYNEQFF.

This chain connects TRBV4-1 to TRBJ1-5; maybe TRBD1 (5 bases). Trimming cost V 2 bases and J 6 bases, with 17 bases left between them. There are 16 residues in the CDR3. Germline-derived CDR1 and CDR2 are MGHRA and YSYEKL. CDR3 loop: CASSQQDGDGSQPQHF. CDR3 in DNA: TGCGCCAGCAGCCAACAGGACGGGGACGGGAGTCAGCCCCAGCATTTT.

The chain combines TRBV5-4 with TRBJ2-7; TRBD1 aligns across 10 bases. The length of the CDR3 is 15 residues. The germline CDR1 and CDR2 sequences are SGHNT and YYREEE (reference sequence). V was clipped by 0 bases and J by 3 bases; unmatched bases: 3. Written as DNA, the CDR3 is TGTGCCAGCAGCTTGGCGGGGACAGGGGACTACGAGCAGTACTTC. This codes for CASSLAGTGDYEQYF.

The chain combines TRBV9 with TRBJ2-2, with 7 bases that match TRBD2. Trimming removed 4 bases from V and 5 bases from J; junction bases left unmatched: 8. Germline V lookup: CDR1 SGDLS, CDR2 YYNGEE. This CDR3 has 15 residues. CDR3 sequence: CASSLGRDRTGELFF. In nucleotides, the CDR3 is TGTGCCAGCAGCCTAGGGAGGGACCGGACCGGGGAGCTGTTTTTT.

The chain links TRBV4-1 to TRBJ2-7, with a possible D match to TRBD1 (6 bases). Germline V lookup: CDR1 MGHRA, CDR2 YSYEKL. With 2 bases removed from V and 5 bases from J, the gap between germline ends came to 13 bases. This CDR3 has 14 amino acids. The CDR3, as DNA: TGCGCCAGCAGCCAACCAGGGGTTTGGAACGAGCAGTACTTC. Translated, it gives CASSQPGVWNEQYF.

V and J are TRBV15 and TRBJ1-5; TRBD1 agrees at 10 bases. CDR1 is LNHNV, CDR2 YYDKDF, per germline (reference sequence). The CDR3 sequence is 18 residues long. The V and J ends lost 1 base and 4 bases, in that order; junction bases with no gene match: 10. The CDR3 DNA reads TGTGCCACCAGCAGAGCCTCCGGGACAGGGGTTGGAAATCAGCCCCAGCATTTT. It translates to CATSRASGTGVGNQPQHF.

The V gene is TRBV5-4, the J gene TRBJ2-7; TRBD2 matches at 8 bases. With 1 base clipped from V and 0 bases from J, the junction kept 3 bases outside the gene matches. The CDR3 is 15 residues long. Looked up from germline, CDR1 is SGHNT and CDR2 is YYREEE (reference sequence). CDR3 DNA: TGTGCCAGCAGCTTGTGGCGGGGGGCCTCCTACGAGCAGTACTTC. It is translated as CASSLWRGASYEQYF.

J is TRBJ1-1 and V is TRBV11-2, with D uncertain. Germline CDR1 is SGHAT and CDR2 is FQNNGV. This CDR3 comprises 14 residues. The V end lost 5 bases, the J end lost 7 bases, and 17 bases lay between the germline ends. The CDR3 reads CASSGGRSAVEAFF. For the CDR3, the DNA is TGTGCCAGCAGCGGTGGGCGAAGTGCAGTTGAAGCTTTCTTT.

The chain carries TRBV6-5 and TRBJ2-4, with 8 bases matching TRBD1. There are 14 residues in the CDR3. After removal of 5 bases from V and 9 bases from J, the junction contained 9 bases not matched to a gene. Germline V gene sequence: CDR1 MNHEY, CDR2 SVGAGI. The CDR3 spells CASSQDRARGIQYF. The CDR3 region has the DNA TGTGCCAGCAGTCAGGACAGGGCGAGGGGCATTCAGTACTTC.

In this sample, this clone turned up once. The chain links TRBV7-9 to TRBJ1-5; D unclear. From germline, CDR1 is SEHNR and CDR2 FQNEAQ (reference sequence). V lost 4 bases and J lost 5, with 12 bases in between. This CDR3 region has 14 residues. CDR3 region: CASSSDGYHQPQHF. The CDR3 DNA follows: TGTGCCAGCAGCTCGGACGGATACCATCAGCCCCAGCATTTT.

The chain is built from TRBV4-1 and TRBJ2-5, with D uncertain. The germline V gene has CDR1 MGHRA and CDR2 YSYEKL. V dropped 0 bases and J dropped 1 base, with 6 bases sitting between them. The CDR3 is made up of 14 amino acids. Written as DNA, the CDR3 is TGCGCCAGCAGCCAAGAACTACCCCAAGAGACCCAGTACTTC. It translates to CASSQELPQETQYF.

V and J are TRBV25-1 and TRBJ2-5; no clear D. V gave up 11 bases and J gave up 5 bases, with 15 bases separating them. The germline gives CDR1 MGHDK, CDR2 SYGVNS. CDR3 length: 12 amino acids. CDR3 protein: CAFGDGPETQYF. The CDR3 DNA is TGTGCCTTCGGAGACGGTCCGGAGACCCAGTACTTC.

The chain employs TRBV11-2 and TRBJ2-7; 8 bases map to TRBD2. The J segment lost 6 bases and the V segment lost 5 bases, leaving 12 bases of the junction unmatched. Looked up from germline, CDR1 is SGHAT and CDR2 is FQNNGV. This CDR3 contains 15 residues. The CDR3 DNA reads as TGTGCCAGCAGCCCAAGACCCGGGGGGGCCGCCGAGCAGTACTTC. It encodes CASSPRPGGAAEQYF.

CDR3 sequence (DNA): TGTGCCAGCAGCCCCGGGGGTTCCACTGAAGCTTTCTTT. This gives the protein CASSPGGSTEAFF. The rearrangement links TRBV7-9 to TRBJ1-1, with D perhaps matching TRBD1 (5 bases). Germline CDR1 is SEHNR and CDR2 is FQNEAQ (reference sequence). Trimming shortened V by 5 bases and J by 4 bases, and 11 bases separated the two germline ends. CDR3 length: 13 amino acids. The full variable domain, completed using reference TRBV7-9 and TRBJ1-1, is DTGVSQNPRHKITKRGQNVTFRCDPISEHNRLYWYRQTLGQGPEFLTYFQNEAQLEKSRLLSDRFSAERPKGSFSTLEIQRTEQGDSAMYLCASSPGGSTEAFFGQGTRLTVV.

Written as DNA, the CDR3 is TGTGCCAGCAGTCTCTCAGCGGGGGAGAGCTCCTACGAGCAGTACTTC. Amino acid sequence: CASSLSAGESSYEQYF. This chain uses TRBV27 with TRBJ2-7; 8 nucleotides line up with TRBD2. The length of the CDR3 is 16 residues. Germline V CDR1 and CDR2: MNHEY, SMNVEV (reference sequence). V dropped 5 bases and J dropped 0; count of bases not matched to a gene: 9.

The chain uses TRBV4-1 and TRBJ2-5; 13 bases line up with TRBD2. CDR1 MGHRA and CDR2 YSYEKL come from the germline V gene. CDR3 length: 17 residues. V lost 1 base, J lost 0 bases, and 2 bases stayed unmatched. The DNA of the CDR3 is TGCGCCAGCAGCCAAGTAACTAGCGGGGGGGACCAAGAGACCCAGTACTTC. The encoded protein is CASSQVTSGGDQETQYF.